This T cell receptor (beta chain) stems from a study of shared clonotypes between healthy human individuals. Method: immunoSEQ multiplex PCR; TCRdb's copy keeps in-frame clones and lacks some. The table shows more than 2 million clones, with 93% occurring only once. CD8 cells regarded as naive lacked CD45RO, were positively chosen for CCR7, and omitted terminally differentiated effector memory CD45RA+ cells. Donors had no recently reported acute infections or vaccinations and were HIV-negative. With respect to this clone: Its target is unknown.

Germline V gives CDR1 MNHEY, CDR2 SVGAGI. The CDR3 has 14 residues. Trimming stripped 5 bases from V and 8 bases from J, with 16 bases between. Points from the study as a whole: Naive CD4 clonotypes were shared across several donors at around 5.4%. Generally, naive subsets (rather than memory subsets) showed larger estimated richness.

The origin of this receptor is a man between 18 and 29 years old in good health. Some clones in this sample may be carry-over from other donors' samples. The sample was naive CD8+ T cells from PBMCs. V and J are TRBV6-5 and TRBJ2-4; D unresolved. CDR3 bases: TGTGCCAGCAGTCTAAGGGTGGGTTTTGACATTCAGTACTTC. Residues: CASSLRVGFDIQYF.